This T cell receptor (beta chain) was observed in a study of cytomegalovirus exposure and HLA in healthy donors. This CDR3 region has 14 residues. The germline V gene has CDR1 SEHNR and CDR2 FQNEAQ (reference sequence). Concerning this clone: The antigen is not known.

Primers included in the PCR were 60 Vbeta and 13 Jbeta primers. Clones were sequenced by immunoSEQ multiplex PCR, and TCRdb holds only the in-frame ones, with some missing. The sample holds 140,000 or so clones, nearly 90% seen once. The study, taken as a whole, reports: TCR beta V segments were, for the most part, productive about 90% or about 30% of the time in an earlier analysis. Specificity for CMV antigens was confirmed in vitro for three of the CMV-associated chains. Later analysis demonstrated an association between a missense DCLRE1C variant and TCR beta V- and J-gene trimming.

The donors were healthy bone marrow donors. Sequencing was performed on PBMCs. The sequence was collected from a woman aged 40-49 years in good health and CMV-seronegative. V gene TRBV7-9 combines with J gene TRBJ2-5, with D maybe TRBD2 (5 bases). The J call may be wrong; the DNA end is better matched by TRBJ2-7. The CDR3: CASSLGGPEYEQYF. For the CDR3, the DNA is TGTGCCAGCAGCTTAGGAGGGCCGGAGTACGAGCAGTACTTC.